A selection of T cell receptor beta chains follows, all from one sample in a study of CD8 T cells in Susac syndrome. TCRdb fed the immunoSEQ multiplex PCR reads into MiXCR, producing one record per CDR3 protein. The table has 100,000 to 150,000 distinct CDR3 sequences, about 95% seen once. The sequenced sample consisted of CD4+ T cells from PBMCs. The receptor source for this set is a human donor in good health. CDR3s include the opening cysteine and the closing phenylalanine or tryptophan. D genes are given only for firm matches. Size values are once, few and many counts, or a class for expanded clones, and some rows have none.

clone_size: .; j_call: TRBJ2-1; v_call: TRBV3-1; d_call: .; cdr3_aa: CASSHLYNEQFF; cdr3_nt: TGTGCCAGCAGCCACCTCTACAATGAGCAGTTCTTC
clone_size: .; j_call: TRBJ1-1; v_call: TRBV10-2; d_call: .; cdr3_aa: CASSDRYTEAFF; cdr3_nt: TGCGCCAGCAGTGACAGGTACACTGAAGCTTTCTTT
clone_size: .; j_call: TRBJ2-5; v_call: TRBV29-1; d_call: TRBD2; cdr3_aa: CSVEKGLGGETQYF; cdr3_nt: TGCAGCGTTGAGAAGGGACTAGGGGGGGAGACCCAGTACTTC
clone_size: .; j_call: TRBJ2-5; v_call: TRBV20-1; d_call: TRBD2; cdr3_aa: CSAAGTSGRYQETQYF; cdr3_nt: TGCAGTGCGGCCGGGACTAGCGGGAGGTACCAAGAGACCCAGTACTTC
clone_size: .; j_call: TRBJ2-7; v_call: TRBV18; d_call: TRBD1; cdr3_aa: CASSPFSGTGGEQYF; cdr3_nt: TGTGCCAGCTCACCATTTTCCGGGACAGGGGGCGAGCAGTACTTC
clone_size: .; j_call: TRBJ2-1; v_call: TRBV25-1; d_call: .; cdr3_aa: CASSESGDLGEQLNEQFF; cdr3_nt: TGTGCCAGCAGTGAATCGGGGGATTTAGGGGAACAACTCAATGAGCAGTTCTTC
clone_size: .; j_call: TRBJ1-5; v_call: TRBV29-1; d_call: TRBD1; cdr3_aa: CSVATGGLYQPQHF; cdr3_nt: TGCAGCGTCGCGACAGGGGGTTTGTATCAGCCCCAGCATTTT
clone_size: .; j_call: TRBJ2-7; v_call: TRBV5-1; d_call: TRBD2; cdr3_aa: CASSLYASGVSYEQYF; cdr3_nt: TGCGCCAGCAGCTTGTATGCTAGCGGGGTGTCCTACGAGCAGTACTTC
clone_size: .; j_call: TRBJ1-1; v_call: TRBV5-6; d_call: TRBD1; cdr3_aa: CASSARDRPNTEAFF; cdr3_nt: TGTGCCAGCAGCGCCCGGGACAGGCCGAACACTGAAGCTTTCTTT
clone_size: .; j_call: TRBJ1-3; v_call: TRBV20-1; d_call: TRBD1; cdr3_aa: CSASRDRAGNTIYF; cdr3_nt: TGCAGTGCTAGCCGGGACAGGGCCGGGAACACCATATATTTT
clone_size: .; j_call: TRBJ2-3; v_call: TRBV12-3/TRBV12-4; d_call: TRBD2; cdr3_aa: CASRILAGGPIWVADTQYF; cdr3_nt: TGTGCCAGCAGGATACTAGCGGGAGGGCCTATTTGGGTTGCAGATACGCAGTATTTT
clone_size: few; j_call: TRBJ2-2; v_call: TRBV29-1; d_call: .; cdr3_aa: CSVDPGSTGELFF; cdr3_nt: TGCAGCGTTGACCCCGGATCAACCGGGGAGCTGTTTTTT
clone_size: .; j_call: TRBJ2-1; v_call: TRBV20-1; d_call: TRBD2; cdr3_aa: CSATTGVAGKNEQFF; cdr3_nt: TGCAGTGCTACCACGGGCGTAGCGGGAAAGAATGAGCAGTTCTTC
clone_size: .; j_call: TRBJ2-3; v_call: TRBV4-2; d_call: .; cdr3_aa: CASSQGIGPDTQYF; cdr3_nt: TGTGCCAGCAGCCAGGGGATCGGCCCAGATACGCAGTATTTT
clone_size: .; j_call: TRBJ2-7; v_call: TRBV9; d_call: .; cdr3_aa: CASSADREQYF; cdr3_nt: TGTGCCAGCAGCGCTGACAGGGAGCAGTACTTC
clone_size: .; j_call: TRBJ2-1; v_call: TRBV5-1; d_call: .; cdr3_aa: CASSFLDSYNEQFF; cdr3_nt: TGCGCCAGCAGCTTCTTAGACTCCTACAATGAGCAGTTCTTC
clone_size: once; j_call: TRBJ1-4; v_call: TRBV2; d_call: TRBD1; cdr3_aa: CAGKTGDDEKLFF; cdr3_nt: TGTGCCGGAAAGACAGGGGATGATGAAAAACTGTTTTTT
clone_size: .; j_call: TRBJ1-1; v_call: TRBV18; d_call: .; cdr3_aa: CASSTEMNTEAFF; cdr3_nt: TGTGCCAGCTCAACAGAAATGAACACTGAAGCTTTCTTT
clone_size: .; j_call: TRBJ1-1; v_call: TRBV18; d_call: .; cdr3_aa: CASSPPSGRRDTEAFF; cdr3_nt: TGTGCCAGCTCACCACCAAGTGGGCGTAGGGACACTGAAGCTTTCTTT
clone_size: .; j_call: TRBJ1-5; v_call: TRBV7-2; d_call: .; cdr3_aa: CASSAPGLNQPQHF; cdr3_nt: TGTGCCAGCAGCGCCCCGGGTCTCAATCAGCCCCAGCATTTT
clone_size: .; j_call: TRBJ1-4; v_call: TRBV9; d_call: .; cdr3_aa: CASSYQDRIATNEKLFF; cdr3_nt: TGTGCCAGCAGCTATCAGGACAGAATTGCAACTAATGAAAAACTGTTTTTT
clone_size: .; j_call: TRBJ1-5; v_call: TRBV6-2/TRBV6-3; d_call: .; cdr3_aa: CASSYGGEGQPQHF; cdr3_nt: TGTGCCAGCAGTTATGGAGGGGAGGGTCAGCCCCAGCATTTT
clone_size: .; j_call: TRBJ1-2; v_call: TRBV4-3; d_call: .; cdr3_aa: CASSQDHQGYYGYTF; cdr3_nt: TGCGCCAGCAGCCAAGATCATCAGGGGTACTATGGCTACACCTTC
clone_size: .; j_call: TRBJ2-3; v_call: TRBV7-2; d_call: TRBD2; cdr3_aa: CASSLSASGRDTQYF; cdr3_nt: TGTGCCAGCAGCTTAAGCGCTAGCGGGAGGGATACGCAGTATTTT
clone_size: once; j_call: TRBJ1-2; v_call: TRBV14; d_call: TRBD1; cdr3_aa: CASSQEGRDRTNYGYTF; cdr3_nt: TGTGCCAGCAGCCAAGAAGGGAGGGACAGAACTAACTATGGCTACACCTTC
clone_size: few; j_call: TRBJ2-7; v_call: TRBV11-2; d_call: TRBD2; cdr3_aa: CASSSIREGLWGQYF; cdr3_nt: TGTGCCAGCAGCTCAATCCGGGAGGGCCTTTGGGGGCAGTACTTC
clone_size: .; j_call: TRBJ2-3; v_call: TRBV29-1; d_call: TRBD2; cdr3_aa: CSVGRGADTQYF; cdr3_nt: TGCAGCGTCGGCCGGGGGGCAGATACGCAGTATTTT
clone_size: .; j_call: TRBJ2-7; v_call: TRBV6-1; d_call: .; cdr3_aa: CASTRYFSGDSYEQYF; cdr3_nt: TGTGCCAGCACCCGATACTTTAGCGGCGACTCCTACGAGCAGTACTTC
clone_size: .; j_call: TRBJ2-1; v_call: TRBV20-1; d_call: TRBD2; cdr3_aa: CSARWGTSGYNEQFF; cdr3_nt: TGCAGTGCTAGGTGGGGGACTAGCGGGTACAATGAGCAGTTCTTC
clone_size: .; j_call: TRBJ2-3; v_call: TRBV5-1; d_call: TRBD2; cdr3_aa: CASSTWSGRTSDTQYF; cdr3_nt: TGCGCCAGCAGCACATGGAGCGGGAGGACATCAGATACGCAGTATTTT
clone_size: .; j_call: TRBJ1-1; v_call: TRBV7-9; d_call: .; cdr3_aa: CASSLSPGVGTEAFF; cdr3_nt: TGTGCCAGCAGCTTAAGCCCCGGGGTGGGCACTGAAGCTTTCTTT
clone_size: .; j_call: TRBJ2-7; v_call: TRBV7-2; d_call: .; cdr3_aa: CASSLVAGYTYEQYF; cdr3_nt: TGTGCCAGCAGCTTAGTTGCGGGGTACACCTACGAGCAGTACTTC
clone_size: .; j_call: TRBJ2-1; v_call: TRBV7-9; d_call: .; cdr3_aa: CASSLGGANYNEQFF; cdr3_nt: TGTGCCAGCAGCTTGGGGGGCGCAAACTACAATGAGCAGTTCTTC
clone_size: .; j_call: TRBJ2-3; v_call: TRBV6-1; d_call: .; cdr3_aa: CASSGWGAGTADTQYF; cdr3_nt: TGTGCCAGCAGTGGATGGGGAGCTGGGACCGCAGATACGCAGTATTTT
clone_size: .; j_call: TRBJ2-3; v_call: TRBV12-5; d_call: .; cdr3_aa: CASGTTRHSTDTQYF; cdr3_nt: TGTGCTAGTGGTACTACCAGACATTCCACAGATACGCAGTATTTT
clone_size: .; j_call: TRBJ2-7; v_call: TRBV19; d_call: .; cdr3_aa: CASSMAQNSYEQYF; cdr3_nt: TGTGCCAGTAGTATGGCTCAGAACTCCTACGAGCAGTACTTC
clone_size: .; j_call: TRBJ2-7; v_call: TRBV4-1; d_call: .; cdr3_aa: CASSPGRGEQYF; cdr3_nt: TGCGCCAGCAGCCCCGGCCGAGGCGAGCAGTACTTC
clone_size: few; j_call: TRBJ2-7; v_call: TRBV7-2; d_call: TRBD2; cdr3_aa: CASSLLREGKQYF; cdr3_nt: TGTGCCAGCAGCTTATTGCGGGAGGGGAAGCAGTACTTC
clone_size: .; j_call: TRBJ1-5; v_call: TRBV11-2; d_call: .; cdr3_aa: CASSSDSTNQPQHF; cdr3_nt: TGTGCCAGCAGCTCGGACAGCACCAATCAGCCCCAGCATTTT
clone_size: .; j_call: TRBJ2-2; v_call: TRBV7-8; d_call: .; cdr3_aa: CASSKRATNTGELFF; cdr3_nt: TGTGCCAGCAGCAAGCGGGCTACGAACACCGGGGAGCTGTTTTTT
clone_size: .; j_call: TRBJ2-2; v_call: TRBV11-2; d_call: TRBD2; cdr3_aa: CASSSRGANTGELFF; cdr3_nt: TGTGCCAGCAGCTCCCGGGGGGCGAACACCGGGGAGCTGTTTTTT
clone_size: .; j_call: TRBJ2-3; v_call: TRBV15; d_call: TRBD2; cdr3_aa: CATTRGGTDTQYF; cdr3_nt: TGTGCCACCACCCGGGGGGGCACAGATACGCAGTATTTT